Listed here are 29 T cell receptor beta chains from one sample, sequenced in a study of metastatic and nonmetastatic thyroid tumors. Among the patients, none had received any treatment before thyroid surgery. Via MiXCR, TCRdb re-called the PCR reads. The sample includes roughly 36,000 clones, 25% to 30% of them seen just once. The source material was blood. The receptors were gathered from a female donor with papillary thyroid cancer or a benign thyroid nodule (not recorded which). Some clones in this sample may be carry-over from other donors' samples.

The chain employs TRBV7-8 and TRBJ1-5, with a possible D match to TRBD1 (5 bases). CDR3 length equals 16 residues. V dropped 4 bases and J dropped 9 bases, with 22 bases sitting between them. From germline, CDR1 is SGHVS and CDR2 FQNEAQ. Here the CDR3 DNA reads TGTGCCAGCAGCTCAGGTGCTGGGGGTGGCAATTGGCCCCAGCATTTT. It specifies CASSSGAGGGNWPQHF. Variable domain in full (rest from reference TRBV7-8 and TRBJ1-5): GAGVSQSPRYKVAKRGQDVALRCDPISGHVSLFWYQQALGQGPEFLTYFQNEAQLDKSGLPSDRFFAERPEGSVSTLKIQRTQQEDSAVYLCASSSGAGGGNWPQHFGDGTRLSIL.

In nucleotides, the CDR3 is TGCGCCAGCAATGTGGGTGGTAGAGGGAACACTGAAGCTTTCTTT. Its protein product is CASNVGGRGNTEAFF. The chain is built from TRBV5-1 and TRBJ1-1; D unresolved. The germline V gene has CDR1 SGHRS and CDR2 YFSETQ. V was trimmed by 6 bases and J by 1 base, leaving 16 bases between them. CDR3 length: 15 residues.

This clone is labeled medium-sized. The CDR3 DNA reads as TGTGCCAGCAGCTCTCAGGGGAACACTGAAGCTTTCTTT. This encodes CASSSQGNTEAFF. V and J are TRBV6-1 and TRBJ1-1, with D tentatively TRBD1 (5 bases). Germline V lookup: CDR1 MNHNS, CDR2 SASEGT. The ends were cut back, 6 bases at V and 1 base at J, with 9 bases in the middle. The CDR3 runs 13 residues.

Many counts were recorded for this clone. The chain combines TRBV20-1 with TRBJ2-7; 9 nucleotides align to TRBD1. V lost 0 bases, J lost 2 bases, and 5 bases stayed unmatched. Germline-derived CDR1 and CDR2 are DFQATT and SNEGSKA (reference sequence). The CDR3 length is 15 residues. The CDR3 spells CSARDFGTGPYEQYF. The CDR3 nucleotides read TGCAGTGCTAGAGATTTTGGGACAGGGCCCTACGAGCAGTACTTC.

This clone turned up a few times. The gene calls are TRBV11-2 and TRBJ2-3, with D possibly being TRBD1 or TRBD2 (6 bases each). CDR1 is SGHAT, CDR2 FQNNGV, per germline. Trimming pared 1 base from V and 8 bases from J, leaving 19 bases between. The CDR3 consists of 16 residues. For the CDR3, the DNA is TGTGCCAGCAGCTTAGTAAGGGGGGCAGTGAGGTGTACGCAGTATTTT. Amino acids: CASSLVRGAVRCTQYF.

At least ten counts were recorded for this clone. The chain couples TRBV30 to TRBJ1-1, with 7 bases identical to TRBD1. The V and J ends lost 4 bases and 0 bases, in that order; junction bases with no gene match: 8. The CDR3 covers 15 residues. In germline, CDR1 is GTSNPN, CDR2 SVGIG (reference sequence). The CDR3 sequence: CAWNVGRGVNTEAFF. The CDR3 DNA sequence: TGTGCCTGGAACGTCGGCAGGGGGGTGAACACTGAAGCTTTCTTT.

V and J are TRBV6-1 and TRBJ2-7; no firm D call. V was clipped by 5 bases and J by 2 bases, with 7 bases between them. This CDR3 comprises 12 residues. Germline V gene data show CDR1 as MNHNS and CDR2 as SASEGT. In DNA form, the CDR3 reads TGTGCCAGCAGTCCAGGCCCCTACGAGCAGTACTTC. Translated: CASSPGPYEQYF.

This clone has only a few counts. The CDR3 sequence: CASSIGSGGGSGELFF. CDR3 bases: TGTGCCAGCAGCATAGGGTCAGGGGGCGGAAGCGGGGAGCTGTTTTTT. The chain is built from TRBV7-8 and TRBJ2-2; TRBD1 matches at 8 bases. CDR1 and CDR2 (germline): SGHVS, FQNEAQ. The CDR3 extends over 16 amino acids. V trimming: 5 bases; J trimming: 7 bases; junction bases outside the gene matches: 12.

At least ten counts were recorded for this clone. V usage is TRBV3-1 and J usage is TRBJ2-5; 9 positions match TRBD1. The CDR3 consists of 17 residues. V shed 0 bases, J shed 2 bases, and the junction held 7 bases outside the gene matches. Germline CDR1 is LGHDT and CDR2 is YNNKEL (reference sequence). For the CDR3, the DNA is TGTGCCAGCAGCCAAGATGTTTCCGACAGGGGGCAAGAGACCCAGTACTTC. Encoded protein: CASSQDVSDRGQETQYF.

The rearrangement uses TRBV20-1 and TRBJ2-3, with D tentatively TRBD2 (5 bases). This CDR3 is built from 14 residues. V lost 1 base, J lost 0 bases, and 8 bases lay in between. Germline CDR1 reads DFQATT; CDR2 reads SNEGSKA (reference sequence). CDR3 coding DNA: TGCAGTGCTAGAGGGACTTCTAGCACAGATACGCAGTATTTT. Amino acid sequence: CSARGTSSTDTQYF.

This clone was counted ten times or more. The chain has TRBV18 and TRBJ2-3; 9 bases match TRBD2. The CDR3 sequence is 18 residues long. V lost 2 bases to trimming and J lost 0 bases; unmatched junction nucleotides: 9. Germline V gene data show CDR1 as KGHSH and CDR2 as LQKENI. CDR3 nucleotide sequence: TGTGCCAGCTCACCAACCAACGGACTAGCGTCTAGCACAGATACGCAGTATTTT. It specifies CASSPTNGLASSTDTQYF.

This clone came up many times. This chain uses TRBV6-2 or TRBV6-3 with TRBJ1-5, with 8 bases lining up with TRBD1. The germline V gene encodes CDR1 MNHEY and CDR2 SVGEGT. This CDR3 has 16 residues. V shed 4 bases, J shed 4 bases, and the junction held 9 bases outside the gene matches. The CDR3 region has the DNA TGTGCCAGCAGTTTTTTTGGTGGACAGGGAAATCAGCCCCAGCATTTT. Its protein is CASSFFGGQGNQPQHF.

The table lists this clone with many counts. V usage is TRBV28 and J usage is TRBJ2-3, with D uncertain. From germline, CDR1 is MDHEN and CDR2 SYDVKM. V dropped 2 bases and J dropped 2 bases, with 11 bases sitting between them. The CDR3 has 15 amino acids. The CDR3 nucleotides are TGTGCCAGCAGTTTACCAACTGCACACACAGATACGCAGTATTTT. Translated, it gives CASSLPTAHTDTQYF.

This clone was recorded many times. This chain uses TRBV9 with TRBJ2-7; D gene unclear. Per germline, CDR1 SGDLS and CDR2 YYNGEE. This CDR3 has 14 residues. The V end lost 0 bases, the J end lost 2 bases, and 9 bases lay between the germline ends. CDR3 region: CASSVGSKTYEQYF. CDR3 nucleotide sequence: TGTGCCAGCAGCGTAGGCTCGAAAACCTACGAGCAGTACTTC.

This clone was detected only a few times. One junction end disagrees with the germline gene, perhaps due to a read error. The V call is TRBV6-4, the J call TRBJ2-3, with a possible D match to TRBD2 (5 bases). Looked up from germline, CDR1 is MRHNA and CDR2 is SNTAGT. CDR3 length: 15 residues. The CDR3 nucleotides are TGTGTCAGCAGTGACGGCGGGTGGGCCACAGATACGCAGTATTTT. Translation gives CVSSDGGWATDTQYF.

With regard to this clone: At the DNA level, this CDR3 is encoded by other sequences in the same sample as well. The chain uses TRBV12-3 or TRBV12-4 and TRBJ1-1; D is perhaps TRBD1 (5 bases). The V and J ends lost 3 bases and 8 bases respectively, with 10 bases between them. CDR3 length: 12 residues. The CDR3 spells CASSFTGTEAFF. CDR3 DNA sequence: TGTGCCAGCAGTTTTACAGGTACCGAAGCTTTCTTT.

This clone was seen at least ten times. The rearrangement joins TRBV10-3 to TRBJ1-1, with D maybe TRBD1 (5 bases). Germline V gene data show CDR1 as ENHRY and CDR2 as SYGVKD. V shed 4 bases and J shed 2 bases, with 11 bases lying between them. The CDR3 runs 14 residues. CDR3 sequence: CAISVRDPNTEAFF. The CDR3 coding sequence is TGTGCCATCAGTGTCAGGGACCCAAACACTGAAGCTTTCTTT.

This clone was observed at least ten times. The chain employs TRBV20-1 and TRBJ2-7; D possibly corresponds to TRBD1 (7 bases). The CDR3 loop spans 14 amino acids. V was pared by 1 base and J by 3 bases, with 13 bases between. Germline V CDR1 and CDR2: DFQATT, SNEGSKA (reference sequence). Here the CDR3 DNA reads TGCAGTGCTAGAGCCGCTCAGGGGGGCTACGAGCAGTACTTC. Translation gives CSARAAQGGYEQYF.

In its sample, this clone is medium-sized (0.01 to 0.1%). This chain uses TRBV6-2 or TRBV6-3 with TRBJ2-7, with 9 bases lining up with TRBD1. CDR3 length equals 13 residues. Looked up from germline, CDR1 is MNHEY and CDR2 is SVGEGT. The V segment lost 8 bases and the J segment 3 bases; nucleotides outside the gene matches: 5. This CDR3 reads CASSGTGSYEQYF. CDR3 in DNA: TGTGCCAGCTCCGGGACAGGGAGCTACGAGCAGTACTTC.

This clone occurred many times. Other DNA sequences of this sample code for an identical CDR3. This rearrangement joins TRBV4-3 to TRBJ1-2, with 9 positions matching TRBD1. Germline V gene sequence: CDR1 LGHNA, CDR2 YSLEER. The ends lost 0 bases at V and 4 bases at J; junction bases unmatched: 3. The length of the CDR3 is 15 residues. The DNA for the CDR3 is TGCGCCAGCAGCCAAGATACAGGGGGCACCTATGGCTACACCTTC. It translates to CASSQDTGGTYGYTF.

This clone was found a few times. This chain links TRBV6-1 with TRBJ1-2, with 7 positions matching TRBD1. J lost 7 bases, V lost 2 bases, and 10 bases had no gene match. The CDR3 runs 15 residues. CDR1 and CDR2 from the germline V gene are MNHNS and SASEGT. The CDR3 sequence: CASSESGIGGVGYTF. CDR3 sequence (DNA): TGTGCCAGCAGTGAATCCGGGATAGGGGGCGTTGGCTACACCTTC.

The rearrangement joins TRBV12-3 or TRBV12-4 to TRBJ1-1, with 8 bases that match TRBD1. The trim removed 4 bases at V and 4 bases at J, leaving 2 bases unmatched. The CDR3 sequence is 13 residues long. CDR3 in DNA: TGTGCCAGCAGTTACGACAGGGGCACTGAAGCTTTCTTT. The encoded protein is CASSYDRGTEAFF.

The chain has TRBV7-3 and TRBJ2-7, with TRBD1 matching over 8 bases. Germline V CDR1 and CDR2: SGHTA, FQGTGA. V lost 5 bases to trimming and J lost 3 bases; unmatched junction nucleotides: 6. The CDR3 is 14 residues long. CDR3 in DNA: TGTGCCAGCAGCGAGCAGGGGGCAGGCTACGAGCAGTACTTC. Its protein is CASSEQGAGYEQYF.

This clone was observed many times. The rearrangement links TRBV5-1 to TRBJ2-3, with TRBD1 matching 9 bases. Trimming removed 4 bases from V and 5 bases from J; junction bases left unmatched: 11. This CDR3 comprises 16 residues. CDR1 and CDR2 (germline): SGHRS, YFSETQ. The CDR3 protein is CASSITGTGSIDTQYF. The CDR3 DNA reads TGCGCCAGCAGCATAACCGGGACAGGGTCGATAGATACGCAGTATTTT.

This clone occurred many times. CDR3 nucleotide sequence: TGCAGTGCTAGACCCACCCCGAGGCAGGACAGGGGTGAAAAACTGTTTTTT. Amino acid sequence: CSARPTPRQDRGEKLFF. The chain employs TRBV20-1 and TRBJ1-4; 9 nucleotides align to TRBD1. V was clipped by 2 bases and J by 7 bases; unmatched bases: 14. Germline assignment: CDR1 DFQATT and CDR2 SNEGSKA (reference sequence). The CDR3 extends over 17 amino acids.

The CDR3 nucleotides are TGTGCCAGTAGACCGACAGGGGGCGCGGGGTATAGCAATCAGCCCCAGCATTTT. It yields the protein CASRPTGGAGYSNQPQHF. The chain has TRBV19 and TRBJ1-5; 10 positions match TRBD1. After removal of 6 bases from V and 0 bases from J, the junction contained 11 bases not matched to a gene. There are 18 residues in the CDR3. Germline CDR1 reads LNHDA; CDR2 reads SQIVND (reference sequence).

At least ten counts were recorded for this clone. J is TRBJ2-5 and V is TRBV6-1; D is perhaps TRBD1 (6 bases). CDR1 is MNHNS, CDR2 SASEGT, per germline. The CDR3 spans 14 residues. V was trimmed by 4 bases and J by 2 bases, leaving 11 bases between them. CDR3: CASSVWTVQETQYF. The CDR3, as DNA: TGTGCCAGCAGTGTATGGACAGTTCAAGAGACCCAGTACTTC.

By its share, this clone is medium-sized (0.01 to 0.1%). This sequence joins TRBV6-1 and TRBJ1-1; D is unresolved. V was shortened by 0 bases and J by 6 bases, with 14 bases between the two germline ends. This CDR3 is 15 amino acids long. CDR1 and CDR2 (germline): MNHNS, SASEGT. The CDR3 region has the DNA TGTGCCAGCAGTGAAGCGATCGGGGTATCGGCTGAAGCTTTCTTT. Protein product: CASSEAIGVSAEAFF.

This clone was counted once. The rearrangement uses TRBV6-2 or TRBV6-3 and TRBJ1-1; 7 nucleotides align to TRBD1. The CDR3 covers 16 residues. Germline values: CDR1 MNHEY, CDR2 SVGEGT. V lost 2 bases to trimming and J lost 4 bases; unmatched junction nucleotides: 10. This CDR3 reads CASSYEGAILGTEAFF. The DNA for the CDR3 is TGTGCCAGCAGTTACGAGGGGGCAATTCTAGGCACTGAAGCTTTCTTT.